This T cell receptor beta chain was identified in a study of blood T cell repertoires in COVID-19 (dated by TCRdb to about 2020). General notes on the study: Samples from collaborators originated in the United States, Italy and Spain and spanned both the acute and convalescent phases of COVID-19. The prospective study material was composed of cDNA or gDNA derived from T cells, B-cell-depleted T cells, or PBMCs. Subjects who had been exposed to COVID-19, were actively infected with it, or had recovered from it provided the deeply sampled blood TCRbeta repertoires that made up the dataset. The repertoires were released in a freely available public database meant as a resource for research on the immune response to SARS-CoV-2. The samples were drawn from two sources: the first 160 participants of the ongoing ImmuneRACE study, and 1,200 or so subjects contributed by 6 global collaborators. Sample metadata almost always included a de-identified subject ID, COVID-19 status, age in years and sex. Where available, HLA class I and class II types were taken from metadata supplied by the sample provider and were not determined by assay-based typing.

About this clone itself: Its binding antigen is unknown. No much larger clone exists at a distance of one base, and base qualities are not known.

Findings and caveats that apply to the study as a whole: How much clinical and demographic metadata was included differed by source and by participant, and the metadata was provided uncurated.

Inclusive of the bounding cysteine and phenylalanine, the CDR3 is 17 residues long. Left in the record is the CDR3 DNA by itself, 51 bases read in frame from the first base. Cut back by 5 bases and 3 bases, the V and J ends lie 22 bases apart. The germline V gene encodes CDR1 MDHEN and CDR2 SYDVKM. Participants in the prospective study were aged about 18 to 95 years, lived in some 24 United States geographic areas, and enrolled through a virtual design. To assign participants to cohorts, the prospective study relied on clinical history that participants themselves reported in a screening survey and a study questionnaire. ImmuneRACE Cohort 3 recovered participants were defined by two consecutive negative NP/OP PCR tests, healthcare professional clearance, or symptom resolution. Each participant in the prospective study had whole blood, serum and a nasopharyngeal or oropharyngeal swab collected by mobile phlebotomists. Prospective study participants could optionally give additional blood draws and questionnaires over a roughly 2-month period. Prospective study blood samples were shipped either frozen or at room temperature before DNA extraction.

TCRbeta CDR3 regions were amplified from genomic DNA by means of the immunoSEQ Assay, a bias-controlled multiplex PCR. In the original analysis: The number of nucleated cells in each sample was estimated from the amplification of reference gene primers within the assay. To quantify the absolute abundance of each unique TCRbeta CDR3 rearrangement, sequence reads were collapsed and filtered. For each sample, productive Simpson clonality was calculated as the square root of Simpson's diversity index across productive rearrangements. This is the immuneACCESS table as TCRdb keeps it, with only in-frame sequences that have V and J called. A part of the clones is gone; compared with another copy, unresolved V genes explain less than half, and the rest is unexplained. V and J calls and clone size follow that table, whereas D and trimming were derived from the DNA. This sample gives some 250,000 clones in total; about nine tenths of them show up just once. The ten largest clonotypes hold around 15% of the sample.

This TCR was sampled from a man younger than 35 who had recovered from COVID-19. The chain is assembled from TRBV28 and TRBJ1-1; the D gene is perhaps TRBD1, from 6 matching bases. Sequencing used PBMCs or T cells enriched from blood (not recorded which). The bases read TGTGCCAGCAGTAATGACAGGTTTGAACTCGGGGACACTGAAGCTTTCTTT. Its translation is CASSNDRFELGDTEAFF.